This section outlines one TCR beta chain sequence together with its context. This record belongs to a study of PD-1 blockade in classical Hodgkin lymphoma. With no exception, relapse followed autologous stem cell transplantation in all patients, and brentuximab vedotin exposure varied. Only in-frame clones appear in the TCRdb table, and some are missing; sequencing was by immunoSEQ multiplex PCR. The sample lists about 97,000 clones, around 80% seen once, with more than 10% in the top ten. This TCR was sampled from a human donor with classical Hodgkin lymphoma. The sample was peripheral blood mononuclear cells (PBMCs), taken at baseline.

CDR3 in DNA: TGTGCCAGCAGCCCCCGGGAGGGGTTCACAGATACGCAGTATTTT. Protein product: CASSPREGFTDTQYF. V usage is TRBV28 and J usage is TRBJ2-3; 8 positions agree with TRBD2. The CDR3 totals 15 residues. CDR1 MDHEN and CDR2 SYDVKM come from the germline V gene. Trimming cost V 6 bases and J 2 bases; bases outside gene matches: 7.